The rows below give T cell receptor beta chains drawn from one sample of a study of T cell responses to AZD1222 COVID-19 vaccine. Using immunoSEQ multiplex PCR, the repertoire was profiled, and TCRdb retains in-frame clones only, with some absent. This table holds some 96,000 clones, approximately 84% found once. The sample here was peripheral blood, taken 28 days after the second AZD1222 dose. The receptors stem from an adult who received the AZD1222 COVID-19 vaccine. The conserved cysteine and the conserved F or W are not part of the CDR3 here. Fields, in order: J gene, V gene, CDR3 protein.

J gene: TRBJ1-2; V gene: TRBV5-1; CDR3 protein: ASSLGQANYGYT
J gene: TRBJ2-1; V gene: TRBV21-1; CDR3 protein: ASSNRAENEQF
J gene: TRBJ1-1; V gene: TRBV4-1; CDR3 protein: ASSLARLGRGGRTEAF
J gene: TRBJ2-3; V gene: TRBV6-5; CDR3 protein: ASSAAASTDTQY
J gene: TRBJ2-5; V gene: TRBV6-6; CDR3 protein: ASSYLGQGASGRWRETQY
J gene: TRBJ2-3; V gene: TRBV3-1/TRBV3-2; CDR3 protein: ASSQRTGATDTQY
J gene: TRBJ2-7; V gene: TRBV11-3; CDR3 protein: ASTPGGALPYEQY
J gene: TRBJ2-3; V gene: TRBV5-1; CDR3 protein: ASGGDTQY
J gene: TRBJ2-5; V gene: TRBV20-1; CDR3 protein: SAWTEETQY
J gene: TRBJ1-5; V gene: TRBV18; CDR3 protein: ASSPTDSNQPQH
J gene: TRBJ2-1; V gene: TRBV11-2; CDR3 protein: ASSNSGSPGDEQF
J gene: TRBJ2-5; V gene: TRBV5-4; CDR3 protein: ASSLGGGQETQY
J gene: TRBJ1-1; V gene: TRBV5-1; CDR3 protein: ASSRDNGRTEAF
J gene: TRBJ1-2; V gene: TRBV5-6; CDR3 protein: ASSSDDYGYT
J gene: TRBJ1-1; V gene: TRBV2; CDR3 protein: ASSGQGGRTEAF
J gene: TRBJ1-1; V gene: TRBV10-3; CDR3 protein: AISTEPNTEAF
J gene: TRBJ1-2; V gene: TRBV5-4; CDR3 protein: ASSLQGGSNYGYT
J gene: TRBJ1-1; V gene: TRBV6-1; CDR3 protein: ASSGYVPGRHTEAF
J gene: TRBJ1-1; V gene: TRBV5-6; CDR3 protein: ASSSVGREAEAF
J gene: TRBJ1-2; V gene: TRBV3-1/TRBV3-2; CDR3 protein: ASSQDIGPTGYT
J gene: TRBJ2-4; V gene: TRBV11-3; CDR3 protein: ASTFRTGAGRVAKNIQY
J gene: TRBJ2-5; V gene: TRBV5-6; CDR3 protein: ASSPGASGTIETQY
J gene: TRBJ2-7; V gene: TRBV11-2; CDR3 protein: ASSLAAGSSYEQY
J gene: TRBJ2-1; V gene: TRBV6-1; CDR3 protein: ASSEVGSGGLDEQF
J gene: TRBJ2-5; V gene: TRBV6-5; CDR3 protein: ASRQGSRSETQY
J gene: TRBJ2-2; V gene: TRBV3-1/TRBV3-2; CDR3 protein: ASQSDRGNTGELF
J gene: TRBJ2-3; V gene: TRBV3-1/TRBV3-2; CDR3 protein: ASSQVSSKPHTQY
J gene: TRBJ2-6; V gene: TRBV7-2; CDR3 protein: ASSLSGQGHSPT
J gene: TRBJ1-3; V gene: TRBV7-8; CDR3 protein: ASSLSQVGNTIY
J gene: TRBJ2-3; V gene: TRBV7-2; CDR3 protein: ASSLEPITDTQY
J gene: TRBJ1-2; V gene: TRBV10-3; CDR3 protein: AIRDPTAGTGGYT
J gene: TRBJ2-7; V gene: TRBV6-5; CDR3 protein: ATQTSFKYEQY
J gene: TRBJ2-5; V gene: TRBV7-2; CDR3 protein: ASSFYGPGETQY
J gene: TRBJ2-6; V gene: TRBV9; CDR3 protein: ASSSLHGANVLT
J gene: TRBJ2-3; V gene: TRBV6-5; CDR3 protein: ASRKESSTDTQY
J gene: TRBJ2-7; V gene: TRBV2; CDR3 protein: ASRVQQDPSYEQY